The entry below gives a single TCR beta chain sequence along with its context. V shed 6 bases and J 4 bases; nucleotides not matched to a gene: 9. This CDR3 is 15 amino acids long. Germline loops: CDR1 SEHNR, CDR2 FQNEAQ (reference sequence). The data derive from a study of blood T cell repertoires in COVID-19. Whole-study context: Samples representing acute and convalescent COVID-19 were sourced from the United States, Italy and Spain.

Some clones are missing from TCRdb's copy, which holds only in-frame ones; the method was immunoSEQ multiplex PCR. This repertoire shows 97,000 or so clones, around 84% found once; its top ten account for 3.5% to 5.5%. The chain couples TRBV7-9 to TRBJ2-3, with TRBD2 matching 8 bases. Sequences were obtained from peripheral blood. The receptor was isolated from a human donor in a cohort sampled during active COVID-19. The CDR3 DNA reads as TGTGCCAGCAGTCGGGGGAGCGGGGGACCAGATACGCAGTATTTT. Translating it yields CASSRGSGGPDTQYF.